A selection of T cell receptor beta chains follows, all from one sample in a study of metastatic and nonmetastatic thyroid tumors. TCRdb used MiXCR to call clones anew from the PCR reads. The sample lists about 69,000 clones, about 14% seen once, with over 6% in the top ten. Specimen: blood. Receptors were obtained from a male donor with papillary thyroid cancer or a benign thyroid nodule (not recorded which). Some clones in this sample may be carry-over from other donors' samples. CDR3s include the opening cysteine and the closing phenylalanine or tryptophan. The D gene is left open where the match is weak. Expanded clones are given a class, and other clones once, few, many or no size at all.

v_gene	d_gene	abundance	j_gene	CDR3nt	CDR3aa
TRBV5-1	TRBD1	NA	TRBJ2-3	TGCGCCAGCAGCTTGGTGGACAGGGGGCGATTGGCAGATACGCAGTATTTT	CASSLVDRGRLADTQYF
TRBV20-1	NA	NA	TRBJ2-7	TGCAGTGCTAGGAGTCCCGGGCGAACCAGCTCCTACGAGCAGTACTTC	CSARSPGRTSSYEQYF
TRBV11-2	NA	many	TRBJ1-2	TGTACCAGCAGCTTCGCCCCGGGACAAGAGTATGGCTACACCTTC	CTSSFAPGQEYGYTF
TRBV6-1	TRBD1	few	TRBJ2-2	TGTGCCAGTAACAGGGGGGTGGGCTACACCGTGGAGCTGTTTTTT	CASNRGVGYTVELFF
TRBV27	NA	NA	TRBJ2-7	TGTGCCAGCAGCCACCGGGACCATTCTTACGAGCAGTACTTC	CASSHRDHSYEQYF
TRBV27	NA	many	TRBJ2-1	TGTGCCAGCAGTACAATCGGAGCCAGCTCCTACAATGAGCAGTTCTTC	CASSTIGASSYNEQFF
TRBV28	NA	few	TRBJ1-4	TGTGCCAGCAGTTTATTTCTCCCCACAGCGAGTTATGAAAAACTGTTTTTT	CASSLFLPTASYEKLFF
TRBV7-9	TRBD1	many	TRBJ1-4	TGTGCCAGCAGCCCACGGACAGGGCGGGGAACTAATGAAAAACTGTTTTTT	CASSPRTGRGTNEKLFF
TRBV4-1	NA	many	TRBJ1-1	TGCGCCAGCAGCCAAGTGGTGGGCCCGGGTCCTGAAGCTTTCTTT	CASSQVVGPGPEAFF
TRBV28	NA	many	TRBJ1-4	TGTGCCAGCAGTTTATTTCTCCCCCCAGTGAGTTATGAAAAACTGTTTTTT	CASSLFLPPVSYEKLFF
TRBV6-2/TRBV6-3	NA	NA	TRBJ1-3	TGTGCCAGCAGCGTCCAGGACGGCTCTGGAAACACCATATATTTT	CASSVQDGSGNTIYF
TRBV10-3	TRBD2	NA	TRBJ2-3	TGTGCCATCAGACCGGGACTAGCGTGGCTAAGGTATTACACAGATACGCAGTATTTT	CAIRPGLAWLRYYTDTQYF
TRBV18	NA	many	TRBJ2-7	TGTGCCAGCTCACCCCAGGGAGGGGGCCGGCGCGAGCAGTACTTC	CASSPQGGGRREQYF
TRBV18	NA	many	TRBJ1-4	TGTGCCAGTTCTGTTTTAGAGAATGAAAAACTGTTTTTT	CASSVLENEKLFF
TRBV30	TRBD1	many	TRBJ1-2	TGTGCCTGGAGTCCCCCCGGGACAGGGGTCTATGGCTACACCTTC	CAWSPPGTGVYGYTF
TRBV19	NA	many	TRBJ2-3	TGTGCCAGTAGGAGGGGCACAGATACGCAGTATTTT	CASRRGTDTQYF
TRBV6-1	NA	few	TRBJ1-2	TGTGCCAGCATGCGATCGGAGGACTGGGGCTACACCTTC	CASMRSEDWGYTF
TRBV5-3	NA	many	TRBJ1-6	TGTGCGAGTAAAGGGCAGGGGCCCTACAATAATTCACCCCTCCACTTT	CASKGQGPYNNSPLHF
TRBV7-2	NA	many	TRBJ2-7	TGTGCCTCGGGCATCCGGGTCCCTTCGAGGGAGCAGTACTTC	CASGIRVPSREQYF
TRBV11-2	TRBD1	many	TRBJ1-2	TGTGCCAGCAGCTCGGGACAGGCCTTCTATGGCTACACCTTC	CASSSGQAFYGYTF
TRBV10-2	TRBD1	few	TRBJ2-7	TGCGCCAGCAGTGAGCCCGGGACAGGTGACCCTTACGATCAGTACTTC	CASSEPGTGDPYDQYF
TRBV11-2	TRBD1	many	TRBJ2-2	TGTGCCAGCAGCCCCTCCCGGGAACAGGGGGTCGCCGGGGAGCTGTTTTTT	CASSPSREQGVAGELFF
TRBV6-1	NA	many	TRBJ2-3	TGTGCCAGCAGTGAATGGGGCACCGAGCCCACAGATACGCAGTATTTT	CASSEWGTEPTDTQYF
TRBV20-1	NA	many	TRBJ2-1	TGCAGTGCTAGAGATCGGCTAGGGCAGTTCTTC	CSARDRLGQFF
TRBV3-1	NA	NA	TRBJ1-6	TGTGCCAGCAGCTTTCGACCGAGCTCCTATAATTCACCCCTCCACTTT	CASSFRPSSYNSPLHF
TRBV19	TRBD1	many	TRBJ2-2	TGTGCCAGTAAGCGGCAGGGGGACACCGGGGAGCTGTTTTTT	CASKRQGDTGELFF
TRBV4-2	NA	NA	TRBJ1-1	TGTGCCAGCAGCCAACCAAGGGGGTGGGCATCTCGAGAGAACACTGAAGCTTTCTTT	CASSQPRGWASRENTEAFF
TRBV6-1	TRBD1	many	TRBJ1-2	TGTGCCAGCAGTTTACAGGGGCGGCCGGATGGCTACACCTTC	CASSLQGRPDGYTF
TRBV7-9	NA	many	TRBJ1-2	TGTGCCAGCAGCCCGCAGGGCTATGGCTACACCTTC	CASSPQGYGYTF
TRBV20-1	TRBD1	NA	TRBJ2-1	TGCAGTGCTAGAACCGGACAGGCGACCTACAATGAGCAGTTCTTC	CSARTGQATYNEQFF
TRBV6-2/TRBV6-3	TRBD2	many	TRBJ2-3	TGTGCCAGCAGCGGACTAGCGGGACACACAGATACGCAGTATTTT	CASSGLAGHTDTQYF
TRBV9	NA	many	TRBJ1-5	TGTGCCAGCAGCCGGGGTAGTGGCAATCAGCCCCAGCATTTT	CASSRGSGNQPQHF
TRBV7-6	TRBD1	many	TRBJ2-7	TGTGCCAGCAGCTCCGGGACAGGACCCTACGAGCAGTACTTC	CASSSGTGPYEQYF
TRBV20-1	NA	NA	TRBJ1-2	TGCAGTGCTAGAGACCGGCAGTGGGCGCTTTGGGATGGCTACACCTTC	CSARDRQWALWDGYTF
TRBV4-1	NA	many	TRBJ1-5	TGCGCCAGCAGCCATCCACCAGGGTCCACCCCCCAGCATTTT	CASSHPPGSTPQHF
TRBV7-9	NA	many	TRBJ1-2	TGTGCCAGCAGCCGGGGGGATGGCTACACCTTC	CASSRGDGYTF
TRBV12-3/TRBV12-4	NA	many	TRBJ1-2	TGTGCCAGCAGTTTTCCGGGACCTTATAGGGGTCGAGGATATGGCTACACCTTC	CASSFPGPYRGRGYGYTF
TRBV6-1	NA	many	TRBJ2-7	TGTGCCAGCAAAGCGGAGCTGGGGGAGCAGTACTTC	CASKAELGEQYF
TRBV27	NA	many	TRBJ2-5	TGTGCCAGCAGTTTAGGTACGGACGGGGAGACCCAGTACTTC	CASSLGTDGETQYF
TRBV2	TRBD1	NA	TRBJ2-6	TGTGCCAGCATGCAGGGACAGGGTAAAGGAGGCTCTGGGGCCAACGTCCTGACTTTC	CASMQGQGKGGSGANVLTF
TRBV6-2/TRBV6-3	NA	few	TRBJ2-5	TGTGCCAGCAGTTCTTGGAAAGAGACCCAGTACTTC	CASSSWKETQYF
TRBV20-1	NA	many	TRBJ1-1	TGCAGTGCTAGAAAGACAGGAGGTATGAACACTGAAGCTTTCTTT	CSARKTGGMNTEAFF
TRBV6-2/TRBV6-3	TRBD2	few	TRBJ2-2	TGTGCCAGCAGTAGAACCCCTCTAGCGGGGGTGAACATCGGGGAGCTGTTTTTT	CASSRTPLAGVNIGELFF